The 27 T cell receptor beta chains listed next were all sequenced from one sample in a study of cytomegalovirus exposure and HLA in healthy donors. Use of 60 Vbeta and 13 Jbeta primers characterized the PCR. The table came from immunoSEQ multiplex PCR; TCRdb's copy has only in-frame clones and leaves some out. The sample consists of some 150,000 clones, around 83% of them appearing once. The material sequenced was PBMCs. These receptors originate from a man in his forties in good health and CMV-seropositive.

V is TRBV5-1 and J is TRBJ2-4; 10 bases map to TRBD1. The J segment lost 7 bases and the V segment lost 5 bases, leaving 9 bases of the junction unmatched. The V gene's germline CDR1 is SGHRS and CDR2 YFSETQ. The CDR3 has 15 residues. The CDR3 protein is CASSFSWDRGNIQYF. Here the CDR3 DNA reads TGCGCCAGCAGTTTCAGCTGGGACAGGGGTAACATTCAGTACTTC.

The chain couples TRBV30 to TRBJ2-3; a weak D match, TRBD1 (5 bases). CDR3 length equals 14 residues. Deletions cut 2 bases from V and 1 base from J, with 10 bases between. The germline gives CDR1 GTSNPN, CDR2 SVGIG (reference sequence). CDR3 residues: CAWSIGVGTDTQYF. CDR3 coding DNA: TGTGCCTGGAGTATAGGGGTGGGCACAGATACGCAGTATTTT.

The V and J genes are TRBV13 and TRBJ2-7; 13 bases line up with TRBD2. The germline V gene encodes CDR1 PRHDT and CDR2 FYEKMQ (reference sequence). The CDR3 has 16 residues. The V and J ends lost 3 bases and 3 bases, in that order; junction bases with no gene match: 5. CDR3 nucleotide sequence: TGTGCCAGCAGCTTCGGGACTAGCGGGACCCACTACGAGCAGTACTTC. As protein: CASSFGTSGTHYEQYF.

DNA of the CDR3: TGTGCCAGCAGCCGCGGGGGTTCCTATGGCTACACCTTC. The encoded protein is CASSRGGSYGYTF. The chain links TRBV14 to TRBJ1-2; tentatively, D is TRBD1 (5 bases). The germline gives CDR1 SGHDN, CDR2 FVKESK. The CDR3 contains 13 residues. The V end lost 4 bases, the J end lost 4 bases, and 10 bases lay between the germline ends.

V is TRBV6-6 and J is TRBJ1-1; D not certain. The CDR3 extends over 13 amino acids. With 2 bases removed from V and 6 bases from J, the gap between germline ends came to 10 bases. The V gene's germline CDR1 is MNHNY and CDR2 SVGAGI (reference sequence). CDR3 sequence: CASSYGAVPEAFF. The CDR3 region has the DNA TGTGCCAGCAGTTACGGTGCGGTCCCTGAAGCTTTCTTT.

The V call is TRBV7-3, the J call TRBJ2-7; 8 bases agree with TRBD2. Per the germline V gene, CDR1 is SGHTA and CDR2 is FQGTGA. The CDR3 has 16 residues. V shed 2 bases and J 4 bases; nucleotides not matched to a gene: 10. Here the CDR3 DNA reads TGTGCCAGCAGCTTAGTCTCAGCGGGAGAGTGGTACGAGCAGTACTTC. Amino acid sequence: CASSLVSAGEWYEQYF.

This clone was counted only a few times. This chain joins TRBV7-2 and TRBJ2-3, with TRBD2 matching 11 bases. The V gene's germline CDR1 is SGHTA and CDR2 FQGNSA. The CDR3 covers 16 residues. V dropped 5 bases and J dropped 5; count of bases not matched to a gene: 9. The CDR3 is CASSLSTSGKRDTQYF. In DNA, the CDR3 is TGTGCCAGCAGCCTTTCGACTAGCGGGAAGCGAGATACGCAGTATTTT.

This clone has more than one count but fewer than ten. The rearrangement joins TRBV18 to TRBJ1-5; a weak D match, TRBD1 (5 bases). Per the germline V gene, CDR1 is KGHSH and CDR2 is LQKENI. The CDR3 sequence is 15 residues long. Between the trimmed V and J ends, which lost 5 bases and 5 bases, there was a span of 16 bases. The CDR3 loop is CASSSLDSSYQPQHF. CDR3 coding DNA: TGTGCCAGCTCATCGCTTGACAGTTCCTATCAGCCCCAGCATTTT.

This rearrangement joins TRBV6-1 to TRBJ2-1, with D perhaps TRBD2 (5 bases). V dropped 4 bases and J dropped 5 bases, with 9 bases sitting between them. CDR1 is MNHNS, CDR2 SASEGT, per germline. The CDR3 extends over 13 amino acids. DNA of the CDR3: TGTGCCAGCAGTGTAGGACTGGACAATGAGCAGTTCTTC. Amino acid sequence: CASSVGLDNEQFF.

The count of this clone is one. The chain couples TRBV2 to TRBJ1-6; TRBD1 agrees at 8 bases. Germline V CDR1 and CDR2: SNHLY, FYNNEI. The CDR3 has 15 amino acids. J gave up 4 bases and V 6 bases, and 5 bases lay outside the gene matches. The CDR3 coding sequence is TGTGCCAGCAGCGAGAACAGGGGGTATAATTCACCCCTCCACTTT. It specifies CASSENRGYNSPLHF.

This clone was recorded only once. This chain links TRBV11-3 with TRBJ2-1; D may be TRBD2 (6 bases). The V end lost 4 bases, the J end lost 9 bases, and 16 bases lay between the germline ends. The CDR3 runs to 14 residues. Germline values: CDR1 SGHNT, CDR2 YENEEA. CDR3 sequence reads: CASSSGTPRGEQFF. CDR3 sequence (DNA): TGTGCCAGCAGCTCGGGGACTCCTCGGGGTGAGCAGTTCTTC.

V and J are TRBV10-3 and TRBJ2-5; 11 nucleotides agree with TRBD2. The J segment lost 4 bases and the V segment lost 3 bases, leaving 7 bases of the junction unmatched. The CDR3 extends over 16 amino acids. The germline CDR1 and CDR2 sequences are ENHRY and SYGVKD. The DNA for the CDR3 is TGTGCCATCAGTGATCCGGATAGCGGGGGGGCAGAGACCCAGTACTTC. As protein: CAISDPDSGGAETQYF.

This chain joins TRBV6-5 and TRBJ2-2, with D maybe TRBD1 (6 bases). Between the trimmed V and J ends, which lost 4 bases and 0 bases, there was a span of 9 bases. Per germline, CDR1 MNHEY and CDR2 SVGAGI. This CDR3 spans 15 amino acids. As DNA, the CDR3 is TGTGCCAGCAGTTCCAGGGGCGCGAACACCGGGGAGCTGTTTTTT. This sequence encodes CASSSRGANTGELFF.

V is TRBV19 and J is TRBJ2-7; TRBD2 might be the D (6 bases). There are 16 residues in the CDR3. Between the trimmed V and J ends, which lost 5 bases and 3 bases, there was a span of 20 bases. The germline V gene encodes CDR1 LNHDA and CDR2 SQIVND (reference sequence). For the CDR3, the DNA is TGTGCCAGTAGTGTAGGGACTTCCCTCGAGATCTACGAGCAGTACTTC. As protein: CASSVGTSLEIYEQYF.

This clone was seen more than once but under ten times. The chain has TRBV6-1 and TRBJ2-5; possibly TRBD2 for D (5 bases). Gene TRBJ2-7 matches the end of the DNA better, so the J call may be wrong. Germline V gene data show CDR1 as MNHNS and CDR2 as SASEGT. The CDR3 extends over 15 amino acids. For the CDR3, the DNA is TGTGCCAGCATGAGGATGGGGAGAGGCTCCTACGAGCAGTACTTC. This translates into CASMRMGRGSYEQYF.

J is TRBJ2-7 and V is TRBV7-3; 9 positions agree with TRBD2. This CDR3 comprises 14 residues. Germline assignment: CDR1 SGHTA and CDR2 FQGTGA. The V and J ends lost 5 bases and 2 bases, in that order; junction bases with no gene match: 4. The CDR3 DNA follows: TGTGCCAGCAGCCCTAGCGGGGCAACCTACGAGCAGTACTTC. Its protein product is CASSPSGATYEQYF. The full variable domain, its missing parts supplied by reference TRBV7-3 and TRBJ2-7, is GAGVSQTPSNKVTEKGKYVELRCDPISGHTALYWYRQSLGQGPEFLIYFQGTGAADDSGLPNDRFFAVRPEGSVSTLKIQRTERGDSAVYLCASSPSGATYEQYFGPGTRLTVT.

V usage is TRBV11-3 and J usage is TRBJ2-6; 9 positions agree with TRBD1. CDR1 SGHNT and CDR2 YENEEA come from the germline V gene. The J segment lost 3 bases and the V segment lost 5 bases, leaving 5 bases of the junction unmatched. This CDR3 is 16 amino acids long. For the CDR3, the DNA is TGTGCCAGCAGCCCCGGGACAGGGTTTGGGGCCAACGTCCTGACTTTC. Protein: CASSPGTGFGANVLTF.

As regards this clone: The same CDR3 is also encoded by other DNA sequences in this sample. The V call is TRBV9, the J call TRBJ2-1; 11 nucleotides agree with TRBD2. The CDR3 totals 16 residues. Germline V gene lookup returns CDR1 SGDLS and CDR2 YYNGEE. V shed 3 bases and J 1 base; nucleotides not matched to a gene: 3. The CDR3: CASSAPSGRSYNEQFF. The CDR3 DNA is TGTGCCAGCAGCGCCCCTAGCGGGAGGTCCTACAATGAGCAGTTCTTC. Complete variable domain (other parts from reference TRBV9 and TRBJ2-1): DSGVTQTPKHLITATGQRVTLRCSPRSGDLSVYWYQQSLDQGLQFLIQYYNGEERAKGNILERFSAQQFPDLHSELNLSSLELGDSALYFCASSAPSGRSYNEQFFGPGTRLTVL.

The chain recombines TRBV6-5 with TRBJ2-1, with 11 bases matching TRBD2. V lost 6 bases and J lost 9; bases outside the gene matches: 10. CDR3 length: 15 amino acids. Germline V CDR1 and CDR2: MNHEY, SVGAGI. CDR3 nucleotides: TGTGCCAGCAGATGGGCACTAGCGGGGGCGGGTGAGCAGTTCTTC. It encodes CASRWALAGAGEQFF.

The CDR3 DNA reads TGTGCCTGGAAACAGACCATGGGAGCCCAGTACTTC. Translation gives CAWKQTMGAQYF. V is TRBV30 and J is TRBJ2-5; possible D gene TRBD2, 5 bases. V was pared by 4 bases and J by 9 bases, with 15 bases between. Germline CDR1 and CDR2: GTSNPN and SVGIG (reference sequence). The CDR3 contains 12 residues.

The chain is built from TRBV29-1 and TRBJ1-3, with TRBD1 identical over 7 bases. The germline V gene has CDR1 SQVTM and CDR2 ANQGSEA. With 6 bases clipped from V and 0 bases from J, the junction kept 5 bases outside the gene matches. The CDR3 consists of 14 residues. CDR3 sequence reads: CSVTGQLSGNTIYF. In DNA, the CDR3 is TGCAGCGTGACGGGACAGCTCTCTGGAAACACCATATATTTT.

The rearrangement joins TRBV2 to TRBJ2-5; D possibly corresponds to TRBD2 (6 bases). Germline CDR1 reads SNHLY; CDR2 reads FYNNEI. The length of the CDR3 is 14 residues. V was shortened by 5 bases and J by 3 bases, with 13 bases between the two germline ends. The CDR3: CASSPRRAEETQYF. In nucleotides, the CDR3 is TGTGCCAGCAGTCCGAGGAGGGCCGAAGAGACCCAGTACTTC.

V is TRBV11-3 and J is TRBJ2-1; TRBD2 is a possible D gene (5 bases). There are 15 residues in the CDR3. V was clipped by 5 bases and J by 5 bases, with 16 bases between them. In germline, CDR1 is SGHNT, CDR2 YENEEA. The CDR3 DNA sequence: TGTGCCAGCAGCCCGCGAGGGTTCGGGGACAATGAGCAGTTCTTC. Amino acids: CASSPRGFGDNEQFF.

The V gene is TRBV15, the J gene TRBJ2-1, with TRBD2 identical over 8 bases. Trimming at V came to 6 bases and at J to 7 bases, leaving 11 bases not matched to a gene. This CDR3 is built from 15 residues. CDR1 is LNHNV and CDR2 is YYDKDF in the germline V gene (reference sequence). In nucleotides, the CDR3 is TGTGCCACCAGTCTCCGGGGGGGCCGAGTTAATGAGCAGTTCTTC. Translated: CATSLRGGRVNEQFF. Supplemented by reference TRBV15 and TRBJ2-1, the full variable domain reads DAMVIQNPRYQVTQFGKPVTLSCSQTLNHNVMYWYQQKSSQAPKLLFHYYDKDFNNEADTPDNFQSRRPNTSFCFLDIRSPGLGDTAMYLCATSLRGGRVNEQFFGPGTRLTVL.

The chain is built from TRBV5-6 and TRBJ2-7; 8 positions match TRBD1. Germline CDR1 reads SGHDT; CDR2 reads YYEEEE. This CDR3 contains 15 residues. V lost 4 bases, J lost 3 bases, and 9 bases stayed unmatched. CDR3 sequence reads: CASSPTPGTGYEQYF. As DNA, the CDR3 is TGTGCCAGCAGCCCAACCCCCGGGACAGGCTACGAGCAGTACTTC. The complete variable domain, with remaining parts taken from reference TRBV5-6 and TRBJ2-7, reads DAGVTQSPTHLIKTRGQQVTLRCSPKSGHDTVSWYQQALGQGPQFIFQYYEEEERQRGNFPDRFSGHQFPNYSSELNVNALLLGDSALYLCASSPTPGTGYEQYFGPGTRLTVT.

Concerning this clone itself: The final CDR3 position lacks the conserved phenylalanine or tryptophan, pointing to a likely read error. This chain joins TRBV28 and TRBJ1-2; 8 bases map to TRBD1. Germline V gene lookup returns CDR1 MDHEN and CDR2 SYDVKM. This CDR3 is 12 amino acids long. CDR3 sequence (DNA): TGTGCCAGCAATTTACAGGGGGATGGCTACACCCTC. Residues: CASNLQGDGYTL.

This clone was counted a single time. V is TRBV5-4 and J is TRBJ1-2; D is unresolved. Germline V gene data show CDR1 as SGHNT and CDR2 as YYREEE (reference sequence). This CDR3 comprises 13 residues. V was trimmed by 2 bases and J by 0 bases, leaving 5 bases between them. The CDR3 loop reads CASSFAANYGYTF. In DNA, the CDR3 is TGTGCCAGCAGCTTCGCAGCTAACTATGGCTACACCTTC.